The 13 T cell receptor beta chains below all came from one sample that was sequenced in a study of cytomegalovirus exposure and HLA in healthy donors. Researchers ran the PCR with 60 Vbeta and 13 Jbeta primers. Measured with immunoSEQ multiplex PCR; TCRdb has only the in-frame clones, and not every one. Among approximately 150,000 clones listed, less than 65% were seen once. The sample was PBMCs. The receptors were sampled from a woman aged 25 to 39 in good health and CMV-seropositive.

This clone was seen only a few times. A junction end diverges from the germline sequence, so it may reflect a read error. The chain carries TRBV5-1 and TRBJ1-1, with a tentative D call TRBD1 (5 bases). Germline V gives CDR1 SGHRS, CDR2 YFSETQ. This CDR3 contains 14 residues. CDR3 loop: CASTLSGGYTEAFF. For the CDR3, the DNA is TGCGCCAGCACCTTGTCGGGGGGGTACACTGAAGCTTTCTTT. The full variable domain, with the rest looked up from reference TRBV5-1 and TRBJ1-1, is KAGVTQTPRYLIKTRGQQVTLSCSPISGHRSVSWYQQTPGQGLQFLFEYFSETQRNKGNFPGRFSGRQFSNSRSEMNVSTLELGDSALYLCASTLSGGYTEAFFGQGTRLTVV.

The chain combines TRBV11-2 with TRBJ1-1; D unclear. The CDR3 is 13 residues long. The V and J ends lost 1 base and 5 bases respectively, with 8 bases between them. CDR1 and CDR2 from the germline V gene are SGHAT and FQNNGV. CDR3 coding DNA: TGTGCCAGCAGCTTAGTACCCAGGACTGAAGCTTTCTTT. The encoded protein is CASSLVPRTEAFF.

This clone was seen a few times. V usage is TRBV30 and J usage is TRBJ1-5; a possible D gene is TRBD1 (5 bases). V shed 1 base and J shed 0 bases, with 10 bases lying between them. The germline V gene has CDR1 GTSNPN and CDR2 SVGIG (reference sequence). This CDR3 has 15 amino acids. The CDR3 DNA reads as TGTGCCTGGAGTGGGGGGGGACCTAGCAATCAGCCCCAGCATTTT. It is translated as CAWSGGGPSNQPQHF.

The chain links TRBV4-2 to TRBJ2-7; D gene ambiguous. Trimming took 2 bases from V and 7 from J, leaving 6 bases between them. The CDR3 consists of 11 residues. Germline loops: CDR1 LGHNA, CDR2 YNFKEQ. CDR3 sequence: CASSQSREQYF. The CDR3 DNA is TGTGCCAGCAGCCAAAGCCGGGAGCAGTACTTC.

V usage is TRBV19 and J usage is TRBJ1-5; 7 bases align to TRBD1. The germline V gene has CDR1 LNHDA and CDR2 SQIVND (reference sequence). The trim removed 10 bases at V and 6 bases at J, leaving 6 bases unmatched. This CDR3 is 12 amino acids long. Written as DNA, the CDR3 is TGTGCCACAAGACAGGGATTTCAGCCCCAGCATTTT. This encodes CATRQGFQPQHF.

The rearrangement joins TRBV19 to TRBJ1-5; D perhaps matches TRBD1 (5 bases). V lost 5 bases and J lost 2, with 10 bases in between. CDR1 is LNHDA, CDR2 SQIVND, per germline (reference sequence). CDR3 length: 14 amino acids. The CDR3 DNA reads as TGTGCCAGTAGTTCCAGGGAAGGCAATCAGCCCCAGCATTTT. Protein product: CASSSREGNQPQHF.

This clone was seen once. V gene TRBV7-9 combines with J gene TRBJ1-2; the D gene is possibly TRBD1 (6 bases). This CDR3 contains 12 residues. Trimming took off 8 bases at V and 5 bases at J, with 12 bases between the two ends. Germline loops: CDR1 SEHNR, CDR2 FQNEAQ (reference sequence). CDR3 region: CASQRDIYGYTF. Written as DNA, the CDR3 is TGTGCCAGCCAGCGGGACATATATGGCTACACCTTC.

The rearrangement uses TRBV11-2 and TRBJ2-3, with D maybe TRBD2 (5 bases). The V end was cut by 3 bases, the J end by 1 base, with 14 bases between. This CDR3 has 16 residues. Germline loops: CDR1 SGHAT, CDR2 FQNNGV. The CDR3, as DNA: TGTGCCAGCAGCTTTATTGCGGGCTGGGGCACAGATACGCAGTATTTT. This translates into CASSFIAGWGTDTQYF.

The chain carries TRBV28 and TRBJ1-2; no reliable D call. The CDR3 is 13 amino acids. CDR1 and CDR2 from the germline V gene are MDHEN and SYDVKM. V dropped 2 bases and J dropped 5 bases, with 9 bases sitting between them. In DNA, the CDR3 is TGTGCCAGCAGTTTAACTGAGAGTTATGGCTACACCTTC. Translation gives CASSLTESYGYTF.

The chain combines TRBV28 with TRBJ2-1; 9 positions agree with TRBD2. The germline gives CDR1 MDHEN, CDR2 SYDVKM. J gave up 11 bases and V 2 bases, and 7 bases lay outside the gene matches. The CDR3 is made up of 14 amino acids. The DNA of the CDR3 is TGTGCCAGCAGTTTAGGTCTAGCGGGGACCAAGCAGTTCTTC. Protein sequence: CASSLGLAGTKQFF. The full variable domain, rest sourced from reference TRBV28 and TRBJ2-1, is DVKVTQSSRYLVKRTGEKVFLECVQDMDHENMFWYRQDPGLGLRLIYFSYDVKMKEKGDIPEGYSVSREKKERFSLILESASTNQTSMYLCASSLGLAGTKQFFGPGTRLTVL.

CDR3 DNA: TGTGCCAGCAGTGAAGCGGGGGACAGTATTTACGAGCAGTACTTC. This codes for CASSEAGDSIYEQYF. This chain connects TRBV2 to TRBJ2-7; 7 bases align to TRBD1. Unmatched junction bases numbered 6, after V lost 0 bases and J lost 4 bases. The CDR3 is made up of 15 amino acids. The germline V gene has CDR1 SNHLY and CDR2 FYNNEI.

The V call is TRBV14, the J call TRBJ1-1; TRBD1 is a possible D gene (6 bases). CDR3 length: 13 residues. The V end lost 3 bases, the J end lost 11 bases, and 16 bases lay between the germline ends. Germline V lookup: CDR1 SGHDN, CDR2 FVKESK. For the CDR3, the DNA is TGTGCCAGCAGCCATAGGGGGGGCGGGGTGGCTTTCTTT. This sequence encodes CASSHRGGGVAFF.

This clone was counted a single time. The V gene is TRBV5-4, the J gene TRBJ2-5; D may be TRBD2 (6 bases). Trimming removed 4 bases from V and 1 base from J, with 11 bases in between. This CDR3 region has 14 residues. Germline loops: CDR1 SGHNT, CDR2 YYREEE (reference sequence). CDR3 amino acids: CASSGPGAQETQYF. CDR3 nucleotides: TGTGCCAGCAGCGGCCCGGGAGCCCAAGAGACCCAGTACTTC.